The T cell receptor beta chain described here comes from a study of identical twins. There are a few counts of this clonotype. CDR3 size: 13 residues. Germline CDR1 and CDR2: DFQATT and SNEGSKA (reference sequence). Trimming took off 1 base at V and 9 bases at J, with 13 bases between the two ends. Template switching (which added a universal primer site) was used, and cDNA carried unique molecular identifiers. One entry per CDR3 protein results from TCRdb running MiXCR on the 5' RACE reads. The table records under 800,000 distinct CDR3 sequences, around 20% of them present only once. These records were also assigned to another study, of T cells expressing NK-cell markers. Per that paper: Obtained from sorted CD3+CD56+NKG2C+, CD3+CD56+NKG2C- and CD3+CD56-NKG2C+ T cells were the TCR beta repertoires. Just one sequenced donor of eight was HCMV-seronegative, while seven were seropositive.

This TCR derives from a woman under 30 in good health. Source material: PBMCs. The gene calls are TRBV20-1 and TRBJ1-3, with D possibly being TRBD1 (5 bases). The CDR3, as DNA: TGCAGTGCTAGAGTGGGGGAATCCGGCACCATATATTTT. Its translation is CSARVGESGTIYF.